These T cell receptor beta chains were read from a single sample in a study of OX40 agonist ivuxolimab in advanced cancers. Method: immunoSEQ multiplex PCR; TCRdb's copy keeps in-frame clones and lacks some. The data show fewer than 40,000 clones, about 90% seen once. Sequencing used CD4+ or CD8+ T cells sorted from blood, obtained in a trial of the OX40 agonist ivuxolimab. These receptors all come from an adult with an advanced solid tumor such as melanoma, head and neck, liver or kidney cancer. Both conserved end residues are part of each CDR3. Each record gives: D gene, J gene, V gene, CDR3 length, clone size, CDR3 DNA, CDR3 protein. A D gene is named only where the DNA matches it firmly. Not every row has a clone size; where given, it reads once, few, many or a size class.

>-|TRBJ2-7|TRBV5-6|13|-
TGTGCCAGCAGCTGGGAGAGCTCCTACGAGCAGTACTTC
CASSWESSYEQYF
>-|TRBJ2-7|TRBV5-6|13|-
TGTGCCAGCAGCTTGGGCAGCTCCTACGAGCAGTACTTC
CASSLGSSYEQYF
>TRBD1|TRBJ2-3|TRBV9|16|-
TGTGCCAGCAGCGCCCCGGGACAGGGGGCGCGAGATACGCAGTATTTT
CASSAPGQGARDTQYF
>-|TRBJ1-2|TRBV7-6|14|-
TGTGCCAGCAGCTTAGACCGGGCTATTGGGGGCTACACCTTC
CASSLDRAIGGYTF
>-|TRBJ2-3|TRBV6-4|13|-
TGTGCCAGCAGTGAATGGCCCACAGATACGCAGTATTTT
CASSEWPTDTQYF
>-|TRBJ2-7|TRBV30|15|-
TGTGCCTGGAGTGCCATAGACAGTATCTCCTACGAGCAGTACTTC
CAWSAIDSISYEQYF
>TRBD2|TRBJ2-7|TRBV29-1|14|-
TGCAGCGTTGAACTAGCGGGGAAACCATACGAGCAGTACTTC
CSVELAGKPYEQYF
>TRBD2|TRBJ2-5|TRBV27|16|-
TGTGCCAGCAGTGCCCATAGGACTAGCGGGGATCGGACCCAGTACTTC
CASSAHRTSGDRTQYF
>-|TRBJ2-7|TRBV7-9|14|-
TGTGCCAGCAGCTTAATCACCGGGCCAGAGGAGCAGTACTTC
CASSLITGPEEQYF
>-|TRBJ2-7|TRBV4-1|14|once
TGCGCCAGCAGCCAAGGTATAGGCTCCTACGAGCAGTACTTC
CASSQGIGSYEQYF
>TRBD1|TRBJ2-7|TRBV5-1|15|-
TGCGCCAGCAGCGCGGGGGACAGGGGGCCGGGAGAGCAGTACTTC
CASSAGDRGPGEQYF
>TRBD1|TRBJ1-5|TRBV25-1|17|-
TGTGCCAGCAGTGAATCCCAAAATCTCAGGGGGCTAGAGCCCCAGCATTTT
CASSESQNLRGLEPQHF
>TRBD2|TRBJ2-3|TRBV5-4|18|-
TGTGCCAGCAGCTTTACCCCGGGACTAGCGGGGGGAAGGGATACGCAGTATTTT
CASSFTPGLAGGRDTQYF
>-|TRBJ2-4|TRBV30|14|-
TGTGCCTGGAGGATGGGCAGGGGTAGGGACATTCAGTACTTC
CAWRMGRGRDIQYF
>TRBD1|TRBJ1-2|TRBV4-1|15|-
TGCGCCAGCAGCCAAGTCGGGACAGCTAACTATGGCTACACCTTC
CASSQVGTANYGYTF
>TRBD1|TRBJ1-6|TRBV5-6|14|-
TGTGCCAGCAGGGTAACAGGGGATAATTCACCCCTCCACTTT
CASRVTGDNSPLHF
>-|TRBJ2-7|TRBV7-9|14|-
TGTGCCAGCAGTTCCGGGGAGAATGTCTACGAGCAGTACTTC
CASSSGENVYEQYF
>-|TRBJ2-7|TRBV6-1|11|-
TGTGCCAGCCTACTGGGAGGCGAGCAGTACTTC
CASLLGGEQYF
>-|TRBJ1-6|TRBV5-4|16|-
TGTGCCAGCAGCTTGAACGGGGAAACCTATAATTCACCCCTCCACTTT
CASSLNGETYNSPLHF
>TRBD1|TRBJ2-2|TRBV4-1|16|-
TGCGCCAGCAGCCAAAACACAGGGGGCCGGTCCGGGGAGCTGTTTTTT
CASSQNTGGRSGELFF
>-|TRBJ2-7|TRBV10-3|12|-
TGTGCCACGACGACAGATTCCTACGAGCAGTACTTC
CATTTDSYEQYF
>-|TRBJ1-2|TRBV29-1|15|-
TGCAGCGTTGTAGTAGAAAGTATTACTAACTATGGCTACACCTTC
CSVVVESITNYGYTF
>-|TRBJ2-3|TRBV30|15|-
TGTGCCTGGAGTGTTCAGGGGTTCGGCACAGATACGCAGTATTTT
CAWSVQGFGTDTQYF
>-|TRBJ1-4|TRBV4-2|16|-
TGTGCCAGCAGCCAAGGCCGGGGAATGGATATTGAAAAACTGTTTTTT
CASSQGRGMDIEKLFF
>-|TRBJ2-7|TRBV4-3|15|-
TGCGCCAGCAGCCAAGATCTTGGCAGCCTCTACGAGCAGTACTTC
CASSQDLGSLYEQYF
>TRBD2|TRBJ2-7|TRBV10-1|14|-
TGCGCCAGCAGTGTGACTAGCGGGAACTACGAGCAGTACTTC
CASSVTSGNYEQYF
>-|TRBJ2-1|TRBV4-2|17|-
TGTGCCAGCAGCCCTCACCAAGGCGGAGCAGCTTACAATGAGCAGTTCTTC
CASSPHQGGAAYNEQFF
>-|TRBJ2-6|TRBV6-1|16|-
TGTGCCAGCAGTGAATACGTTGTGCGTGGGGCCAACGTCCTGACTTTC
CASSEYVVRGANVLTF
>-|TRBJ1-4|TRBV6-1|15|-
TGTGCCAGCAGTGAAGTTGTGTGGGGGAATGAAAAACTGTTTTTT
CASSEVVWGNEKLFF
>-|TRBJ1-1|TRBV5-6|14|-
TGTGCCAGCAGCTCCGGCGGGATGAACACTGAAGCTTTCTTT
CASSSGGMNTEAFF
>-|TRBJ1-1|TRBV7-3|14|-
TGTGCCAGCAGCTTATATGGGGGGGAGCCTGAAGCTTTCTTT
CASSLYGGEPEAFF
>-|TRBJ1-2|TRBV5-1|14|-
TGCGCCAGCAGCACGTCGGACGGACTCTATGGCTACACCTTC
CASSTSDGLYGYTF
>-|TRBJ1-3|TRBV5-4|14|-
TGTGCCAGCAGCTTGGACGGCTCTGGAAACACCATATATTTT
CASSLDGSGNTIYF
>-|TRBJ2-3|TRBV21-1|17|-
TGTGCCAGCAGCCTAGAGTACAAGGACAGGGACACAGATACGCAGTATTTT
CASSLEYKDRDTDTQYF
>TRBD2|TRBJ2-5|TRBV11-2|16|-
TGTGCCAGCAGCTTATTGGGGGGGACCGGGGCTGAGACCCAGTACTTC
CASSLLGGTGAETQYF
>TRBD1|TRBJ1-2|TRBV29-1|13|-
TGCAGCGTTGAGAGAGGGGGCAGCTATGGCTACACCTTC
CSVERGGSYGYTF
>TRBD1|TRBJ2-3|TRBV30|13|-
TGTGCCTGGAGTCGAGGGGGCATAGATACGCAGTATTTT
CAWSRGGIDTQYF
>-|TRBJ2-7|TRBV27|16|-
TGTGCCAGCAGTTCGCACATGGGACAACCAGACTACGAGCAGTACTTC
CASSSHMGQPDYEQYF
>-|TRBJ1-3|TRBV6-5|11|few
TGTGCCAGCGGCTCTGGAAACACCATATATTTT
CASGSGNTIYF
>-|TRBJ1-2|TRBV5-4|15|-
TGTGCCAGCAGTGTAAATGGGGGGGAAAGCGGTGGCTACACCTTC
CASSVNGGESGGYTF
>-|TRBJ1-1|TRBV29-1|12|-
TGCAGCGCCTGCGAAGGAAACACTGAAGCTTTCTTT
CSACEGNTEAFF
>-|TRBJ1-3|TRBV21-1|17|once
TGTGCCAGCAGCACTCCCCGGACAGGGCGCGCCGGAAACACCATATATTTT
CASSTPRTGRAGNTIYF
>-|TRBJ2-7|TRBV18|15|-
TGTGCCAGCTCACCACCCCGACAGGACTCCTACGAGCAGTACTTC
CASSPPRQDSYEQYF
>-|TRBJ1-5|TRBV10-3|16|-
TGTGCCATCAGGGATCCGGGTATCGGAAGCAATCAGCCCCAGCATTTT
CAIRDPGIGSNQPQHF
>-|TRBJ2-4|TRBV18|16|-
TGTGCCAGCTCACCATTCTCCTTAGGGGCCAAAAACATTCAGTACTTC
CASSPFSLGAKNIQYF